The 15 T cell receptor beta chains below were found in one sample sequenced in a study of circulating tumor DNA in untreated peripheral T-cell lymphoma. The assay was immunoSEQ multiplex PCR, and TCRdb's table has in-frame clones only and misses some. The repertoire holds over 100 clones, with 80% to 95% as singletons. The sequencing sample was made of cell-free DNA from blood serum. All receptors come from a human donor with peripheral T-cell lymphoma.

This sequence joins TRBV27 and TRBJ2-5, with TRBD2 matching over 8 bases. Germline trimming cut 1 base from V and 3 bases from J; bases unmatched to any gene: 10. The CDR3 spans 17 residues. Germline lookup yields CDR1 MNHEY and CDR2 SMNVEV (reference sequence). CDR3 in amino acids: CASSLLRGAAPEETQYF. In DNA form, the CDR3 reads TGTGCCAGCAGTTTATTGCGGGGGGCCGCCCCCGAAGAGACCCAGTACTTC.

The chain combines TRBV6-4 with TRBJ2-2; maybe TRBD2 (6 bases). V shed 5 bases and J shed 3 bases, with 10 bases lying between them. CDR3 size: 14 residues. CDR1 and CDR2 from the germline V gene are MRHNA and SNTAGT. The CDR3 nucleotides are TGTGCCAGCAGTCCGGGGGTGGACACCGGGGAGCTGTTTTTT. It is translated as CASSPGVDTGELFF.

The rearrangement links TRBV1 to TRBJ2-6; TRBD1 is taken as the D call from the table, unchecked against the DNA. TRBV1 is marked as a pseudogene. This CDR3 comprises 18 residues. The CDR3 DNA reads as TGCACCAGCAGGCGTGACAGTTTGTGCACAAACCGGGCCAACGTCCTGACTTTC. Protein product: CTSRRDSLCTNRANVLTF.

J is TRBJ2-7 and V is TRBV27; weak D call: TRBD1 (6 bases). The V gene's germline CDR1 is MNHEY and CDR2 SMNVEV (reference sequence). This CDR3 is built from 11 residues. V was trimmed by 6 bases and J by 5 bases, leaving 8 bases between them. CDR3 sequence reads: CASSNRDEQYF. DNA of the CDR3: TGTGCCAGCAGCAACAGGGACGAGCAGTACTTC.

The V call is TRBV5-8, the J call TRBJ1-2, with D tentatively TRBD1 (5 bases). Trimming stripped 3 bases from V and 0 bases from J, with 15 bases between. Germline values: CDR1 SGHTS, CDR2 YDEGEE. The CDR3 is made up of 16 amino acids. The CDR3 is CASSYGPGAANYGYTF. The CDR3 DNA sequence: TGTGCCAGCAGCTACGGTCCCGGGGCAGCTAACTATGGCTACACCTTC.

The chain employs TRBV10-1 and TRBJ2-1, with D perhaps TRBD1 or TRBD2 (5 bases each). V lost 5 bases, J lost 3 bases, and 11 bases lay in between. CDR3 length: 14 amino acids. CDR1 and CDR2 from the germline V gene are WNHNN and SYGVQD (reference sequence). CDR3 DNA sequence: TGCGCCAGCAGTACGGGACGGATCTACAATGAGCAGTTCTTC. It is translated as CASSTGRIYNEQFF.

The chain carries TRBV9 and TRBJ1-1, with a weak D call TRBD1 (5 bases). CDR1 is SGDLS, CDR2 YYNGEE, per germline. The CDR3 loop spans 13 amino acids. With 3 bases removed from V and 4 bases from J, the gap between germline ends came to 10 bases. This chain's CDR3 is CASSARDGTEAFF. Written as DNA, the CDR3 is TGTGCCAGCAGCGCCCGGGACGGCACTGAAGCTTTCTTT.

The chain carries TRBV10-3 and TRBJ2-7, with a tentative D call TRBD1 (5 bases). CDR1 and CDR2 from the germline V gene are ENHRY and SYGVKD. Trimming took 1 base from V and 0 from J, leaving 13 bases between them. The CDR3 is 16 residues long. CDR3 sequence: CAISELTVQGSYEQYF. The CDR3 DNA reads TGTGCCATCAGTGAGTTAACTGTCCAGGGCTCCTACGAGCAGTACTTC.

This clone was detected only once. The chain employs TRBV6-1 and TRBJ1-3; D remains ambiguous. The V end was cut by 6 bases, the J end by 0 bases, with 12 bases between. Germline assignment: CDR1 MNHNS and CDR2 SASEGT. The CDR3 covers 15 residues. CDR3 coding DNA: TGTGCCAGCAGGTATCGGGAGGACTCTGGAAACACCATATATTTT. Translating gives CASRYREDSGNTIYF.

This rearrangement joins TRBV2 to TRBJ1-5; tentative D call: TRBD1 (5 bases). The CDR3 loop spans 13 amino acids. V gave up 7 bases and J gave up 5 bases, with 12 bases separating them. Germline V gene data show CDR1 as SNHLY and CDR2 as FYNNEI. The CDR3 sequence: CASMAGRDQPQHF. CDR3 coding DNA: TGTGCCAGCATGGCAGGGCGGGATCAGCCCCAGCATTTT.

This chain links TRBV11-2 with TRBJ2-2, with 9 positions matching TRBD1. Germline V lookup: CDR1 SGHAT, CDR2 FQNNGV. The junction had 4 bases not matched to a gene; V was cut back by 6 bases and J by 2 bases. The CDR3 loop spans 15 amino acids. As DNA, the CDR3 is TGTGCCAGCAGACGACAGGGGGATAACACCGGGGAGCTGTTTTTT. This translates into CASRRQGDNTGELFF.

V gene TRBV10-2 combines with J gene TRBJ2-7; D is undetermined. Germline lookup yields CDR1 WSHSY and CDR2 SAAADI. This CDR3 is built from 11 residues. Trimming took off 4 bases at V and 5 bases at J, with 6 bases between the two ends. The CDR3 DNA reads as TGCGCCAGCAGTGTACGGGACGAGCAGTACTTC. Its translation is CASSVRDEQYF.

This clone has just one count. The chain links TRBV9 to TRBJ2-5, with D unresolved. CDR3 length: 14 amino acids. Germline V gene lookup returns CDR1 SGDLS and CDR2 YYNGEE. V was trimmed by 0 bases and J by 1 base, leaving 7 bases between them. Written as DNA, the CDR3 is TGTGCCAGCAGCGTAGAGGGATTCCAAGAGACCCAGTACTTC. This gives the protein CASSVEGFQETQYF.

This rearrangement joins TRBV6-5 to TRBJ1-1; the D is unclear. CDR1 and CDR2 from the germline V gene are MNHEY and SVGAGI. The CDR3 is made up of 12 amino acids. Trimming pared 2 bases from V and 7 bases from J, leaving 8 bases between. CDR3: CASSYTGGEAFF. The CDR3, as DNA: TGTGCCAGCAGTTACACGGGAGGTGAAGCTTTCTTT.

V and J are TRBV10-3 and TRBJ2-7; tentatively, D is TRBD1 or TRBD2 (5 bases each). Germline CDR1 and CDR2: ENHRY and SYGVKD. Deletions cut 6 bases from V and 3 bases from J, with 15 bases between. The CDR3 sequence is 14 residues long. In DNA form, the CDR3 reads TGTGCCATCAGGGCCCCGGCTGGGGGCTACGAGCAGTACTTC. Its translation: CAIRAPAGGYEQYF.